The clone carrying this TCR beta chain was counted many times. The target antigen is unknown. The data stem from a study of metastatic and nonmetastatic thyroid tumors. At the level of the study: Repertoire comparison spanned blood and tumor or nodule tissue of malignant and benign thyroid patients. General study points: Within blood and tumor, benign nodules reportedly had significantly lower TCR beta diversity than malignant thyroid tumors did.

Nobody among the patients had been given any treatment before thyroid surgery. Trimming shortened V by 0 bases and J by 1 base, and 13 bases separated the two germline ends. Germline V gene data show CDR1 as SGDLS and CDR2 as YYNGEE. The CDR3 consists of 16 residues. Authors' processing steps: A classifier of distant metastasis in papillary thyroid cancer was built from CDR3 differences (across clinicopathological groups). TCRdb re-clonotyped the PCR reads through MiXCR. TCRdb's processing, not the study's, gives the V and J calls here. The sample has under 95,000 clones, roughly 12% seen once. The receptor was derived from a female donor with papillary thyroid cancer or a benign thyroid nodule (not recorded which). Some clones in this sample may be carry-over from other donors' samples. Sequencing was performed on blood. V usage is TRBV9 and J usage is TRBJ1-1, with D possibly TRBD1 on 6 matching bases. CDR3 bases: TGTGCCAGCAGCGTAGTGGCAGGGGCGAGGAACACTGAAGCTTTCTTT. As protein: CASSVVAGARNTEAFF.